The rows below give T cell receptor beta chains drawn from one sample of a study of shared clonotypes between healthy human individuals. Generated by immunoSEQ multiplex PCR, the TCRdb table keeps only in-frame clones and is missing some. The sample carries millions of clones, approximately 90% recorded once. Material: naive CD4+ T cells sorted from blood. The receptors were sampled from a man in his late teens or twenties in good health. Each CDR3 is given with its conserved first and last residue. Fields, in order: CDR3 DNA, CDR3 protein, V gene, clone size, D gene, J gene. D genes are given only for firm matches. Only some rows state a clone size, as once, few, many or a class for expanded clones.

TGTGCCAGCAGCCCCACAAGCTCCGGGGAGCTGTTTTTT CASSPTSSGELFF TRBV5-4 - - TRBJ2-2
TGTGCCAGCAGGTGGGGAAACACCGGGGAGCTGTTTTTT CASRWGNTGELFF TRBV28 - - TRBJ2-2
TGTGCCAGCAGGGGACAGGGGACGTTTCAGCCCCAGCATTTT CASRGQGTFQPQHF TRBV6-5 - TRBD1 TRBJ1-5
TGTGCCAGCAGCTTAGTACGTTTCAATTCACCCCTCCACTTT CASSLVRFNSPLHF TRBV11-2 - - TRBJ1-6
TGTGCCAGTACACGCGGGACTGAAGCTTTCTTT CASTRGTEAFF TRBV5-5 - - TRBJ1-1
TGTGCCATCAGTGAGTCAAGCCCCCCACATACGCAGTATTTT CAISESSPPHTQYF TRBV10-3 - - TRBJ2-3
TGTGCCATCAGTCCCGACAGGGGTTGGACTGAAGCTTTCTTT CAISPDRGWTEAFF TRBV10-3 - TRBD1 TRBJ1-1
TGCGCCAGCAAAACACAGACCAAAGAGACCCAGTACTTC CASKTQTKETQYF TRBV10-2 - - TRBJ2-5
TGTGCCAGCAGCCAAGATATGTTAACTGAAGCTTTCTTT CASSQDMLTEAFF TRBV14 - - TRBJ1-1
TGTGCCAGCAGCTCAAGGGGGTTTAATGAAAAACTGTTTTTT CASSSRGFNEKLFF TRBV5-4 - - TRBJ1-4
TGTGCCAGCGGATATAGGGACAGAAACACCGGGGAGCTGTTTTTT CASGYRDRNTGELFF TRBV7-9 - TRBD1 TRBJ2-2
TGTGCCAGCAGCTTCCTAGCCGGGGAGCTGTTTTTT CASSFLAGELFF TRBV5-6 few - TRBJ2-2
TGTGCCAGGATGGAGGACTCCTCCTCTACCTACGAGCAGTACTTC CARMEDSSSTYEQYF TRBV21-1 - - TRBJ2-7
TGTGCCAGCAGCTTCCTCCTAACAAATTCACCCCTCCACTTT CASSFLLTNSPLHF TRBV7-2 once - TRBJ1-6
TGTGCCAGCAGCCAGTACAGGGGGCTAGGGAATTCACCCCTCCACTTT CASSQYRGLGNSPLHF TRBV5-6 - TRBD1 TRBJ1-6
TGTGCCAGCAGCACCTCGCCCCCAGAGACCCAGTACTTC CASSTSPPETQYF TRBV27 once - TRBJ2-5
TGTGCCAGCAGCTTGGCCTGGGACAGATCCTACGAGCAGTACTTC CASSLAWDRSYEQYF TRBV5-5 - TRBD1 TRBJ2-7
TGTGCCAGCAGGGTCGGCAGCGGGGTGGCCTACGAGCAGTACTTC CASRVGSGVAYEQYF TRBV6-1 - TRBD2 TRBJ2-7
TGTGCTAGCAGCCCGCTCGGCAATAGCGGGGGAGAGACCCAGTACTTC CASSPLGNSGGETQYF TRBV7-7 - TRBD2 TRBJ2-5
TGCGCCAGCAGCCAAGTTGGCAGCATGAACACTGAAGCTTTCTTT CASSQVGSMNTEAFF TRBV4-1 few - TRBJ1-1
TGTGCCAGTAGTATAGAGTGGCAGCGGGATGAAAAACTGTTTTTT CASSIEWQRDEKLFF TRBV19 - - TRBJ1-4
TGTGCCAGCAGCCGTCAGCAGCCTTCAACTAATGAAAAACTGTTTTTT CASSRQQPSTNEKLFF TRBV7-9 - - TRBJ1-4
TGTGCCAGTACTCCTAGCGGGGTTTACACCGGGGAGCTGTTTTTT CASTPSGVYTGELFF TRBV2 - TRBD2 TRBJ2-2
TGCGCCAGCAGGTCCGACCAGACCCACTATTACGAGCAGTACTTC CASRSDQTHYYEQYF TRBV23-1 - - TRBJ2-7
TGCGCCAGCAGCCAAGAATCTGGGTGGGGTCAGCCCCAGCATTTT CASSQESGWGQPQHF TRBV4-1 - - TRBJ1-5
TGTGCCAGCAGCCCATTTAACGGGGAGCAGTACTTC CASSPFNGEQYF TRBV11-2 - - TRBJ2-7
TGTGCCAGCTCACTACAGGGTCCTCAAGAGACCCAGTACTTC CASSLQGPQETQYF TRBV18 - - TRBJ2-5
TGTGCCAGCTGGGATTTACCCGGGACTGAAGCTTTCTTT CASWDLPGTEAFF TRBV28 - - TRBJ1-1
TGTGCCACGGAATACAGACCGGGAGATCAGCCCCAGCATTTT CATEYRPGDQPQHF TRBV7-2 - - TRBJ1-5
TGCGCCAGCAGTCTTTCCGGGACAGCTACTACCGGCTACACCTTC CASSLSGTATTGYTF TRBV4-3 once TRBD1 TRBJ1-2
TGTGCCAGCACCTTGGGGGAAATTAACCAAGAGACCCAGTACTTC CASTLGEINQETQYF TRBV5-6 - - TRBJ2-5
TGCGCCAGCAGTGAGCCGGTGGGGAGCAATCAGCCCCAGCATTTT CASSEPVGSNQPQHF TRBV10-2 few - TRBJ1-5
TGTGCCAGCAGCGTAACCCCTAAGGGGGGAAGATATGGCTACACCTTC CASSVTPKGGRYGYTF TRBV9 - - TRBJ1-2
TGTGCCAGCAGCTTAGGACGTCCCGAGACCCAGTACTTC CASSLGRPETQYF TRBV7-8 - - TRBJ2-5
TGTGCCAGCTCACCACCGGTCCCGGGGGCGAACTATGGCTACACCTTC CASSPPVPGANYGYTF TRBV18 - - TRBJ1-2
TGTGCCAGCAGTTACGGGCTAGCGGCCTCCTACGAGCAGTACTTC CASSYGLAASYEQYF TRBV6-6 once TRBD2 TRBJ2-7
TGTGCCAGCACCGAGCTCGGGGAGCTGTTTTTT CASTELGELFF TRBV28 - - TRBJ2-2
TGTGCCAGCAGCGGTCCGGGACAGTTTAACTATGGCTACACCTTC CASSGPGQFNYGYTF TRBV11-2 once TRBD1 TRBJ1-2
TGCGCCAGCAGCTTGGCCGGGAGAAACACCGGGGAGCTGTTTTTT CASSLAGRNTGELFF TRBV5-1 - - TRBJ2-2
TGTGCCAGCAGTTCCTTAATCCGGGACACCCTGAACACTGAAGCTTTCTTT CASSSLIRDTLNTEAFF TRBV27 - - TRBJ1-1
TGTGCCTGGGGAAGTCTCTCTGGAAACACCATATATTTT CAWGSLSGNTIYF TRBV30 - - TRBJ1-3
TGTGCCAGCTCACCCTCCGGGACAGGCTGGGAGCAGTACTTC CASSPSGTGWEQYF TRBV18 - TRBD1 TRBJ2-7
TGTGCCAGCAGTTCAGGGGGCTACGAGCAGTACTTC CASSSGGYEQYF TRBV6-6 - TRBD1 TRBJ2-7
TGTGCCAGCTCACCAGGGAATATGAACACTGAAGCTTTCTTT CASSPGNMNTEAFF TRBV18 - - TRBJ1-1
TGCGCCAGCAGCTTGGCCCTGGCTTTGAACACCGGGGAGCTGTTTTTT CASSLALALNTGELFF TRBV5-1 - - TRBJ2-2
TGTGCCTGGAGTGTACAAGGGGGGGAGACCCAGTACTTC CAWSVQGGETQYF TRBV30 - - TRBJ2-5
TGTGCCAGCAGCCAAGTCGTACGGGAACAGGGCTACGAGCAGTACTTC CASSQVVREQGYEQYF TRBV4-2 - - TRBJ2-7
TGTGCCAGTAGTACCACAGCGAACACTGAAGCTTTCTTT CASSTTANTEAFF TRBV19 - - TRBJ1-1
TGCGCCAGCAGCCTTGGGACTAGCGGGGGGGCGAGCACAGATACGCAGTATTTT CASSLGTSGGASTDTQYF TRBV4-1 - TRBD2 TRBJ2-3
TGTGCCAGCAGCTTGGGGGACAGGGGGCTTCTGAATGAGCAGTTCTTC CASSLGDRGLLNEQFF TRBV5-6 - TRBD1 TRBJ2-1
TGTGCCAGCATTCGGGGGACAGGGTTCTACGAGCAGTACTTC CASIRGTGFYEQYF TRBV2 - TRBD1 TRBJ2-7
TGTGCCTGGAGTGTAGGGTTTTTTCAAAGCGGTAACGGGGAGCTGTTTTTT CAWSVGFFQSGNGELFF TRBV30 - - TRBJ2-2
TGTGCCAGCAGTTACGGATGGGGATCCTACGAGCAGTACTTC CASSYGWGSYEQYF TRBV6-5 - - TRBJ2-7
TGTGCCAGCAGTGAATACGACACCTCCTACGAGCAGTACTTC CASSEYDTSYEQYF TRBV2 - - TRBJ2-7
TGCGCCAGCAGCTTAGAAGGGGGCTGGTACGAGCAGTACTTC CASSLEGGWYEQYF TRBV5-1 - TRBD1 TRBJ2-7
TGCGCCAGCAGCTTGGAAAGTGCAAACACAGATACGCAGTATTTT CASSLESANTDTQYF TRBV5-1 - - TRBJ2-3
TGCAGCGATCGACAGGGGATGGGCGGCTACACCTTC CSDRQGMGGYTF TRBV29-1 once TRBD1 TRBJ1-2